The present T cell receptor (beta chain) was sequenced within a study of tumor-infiltrating lymphocytes in primary liver carcinoma. Total RNA amounting to around 540 ng was the source from which TCR beta cDNA was made with a constant-region primer. For TCR beta, libraries were produced by three nested multiplex PCR rounds using slightly modified ARM-PCR. TCRdb redid the calling of the multiplex PCR reads with MiXCR, one entry per CDR3 protein. The sample carries some 190,000 distinct CDR3 sequences, around four fifths recorded once. This clonotype was detected only once. A much more abundant neighbour one base away suggests this may be a read error. Unsorted bulk tissue, roughly 20-32 mg of it, served as the source for co-extraction of RNA and DNA. The material sequenced was tumor tissue from primary liver carcinoma. The clonotype comes from a man aged 35 to 55 with primary liver carcinoma and hepatitis B virus infection.

CDR3 sequence reads: CASRTGPQNNEHFF. The CDR3 DNA reads as TGCGCCAGCAGGACGGGACCCCAAAACAATGAGCACTTCTTC. V gene TRBV5-1 combines with J gene TRBJ2-1; perhaps D is TRBD1 or TRBD2 (5 bases each). CDR1 is SGHRS, CDR2 YFSETQ, per germline. CDR3 length equals 14 residues.